This TCR beta chain was retrieved from a study of blood T cell repertoires in COVID-19. Some clones are missing from TCRdb's copy, which holds only in-frame ones; the method was immunoSEQ multiplex PCR. The sample comprises some 120,000 clones, approximately 82% of which are singletons, and approximately 7% rests with the top ten. The CDR3 contains 14 residues. The V gene end was trimmed by 4 bases and the J gene end by 6 bases; junction bases not matched to a gene: 2. Germline V gives CDR1 SGHAT, CDR2 FQNNGV. A single count supports this clone. The chain joins TRBV11-2 to TRBJ1-6; 8 nucleotides line up with TRBD1. This clonotype was sampled from a man aged 65 to 85 with active or convalescent COVID-19. The sequenced material came from peripheral blood. The CDR3 protein is CASSWGQANSPLHF. CDR3 nucleotides: TGTGCCAGCAGCTGGGGACAGGCTAATTCACCCCTCCACTTT.